Detailed here is one T cell receptor (beta chain). Its target is unknown. Germline is not matched at one junction end, which may reflect a read error. This specimen belongs to a study of CD8+ T cells in alopecia areata. The CDR3 runs to 13 residues. Germline CDR1 reads SSHAT; CDR2 reads FNYEAQ (reference sequence). Study conclusions and caveats: Clonality in lesional scalp, especially alopecia totalis/universalis, exceeded that of normal scalp.

Investigators isolated RNA and reverse transcribed it into cDNA to act as the sequencing template. TCRdb keeps only in-frame clones here, not all; method: immunoSEQ multiplex PCR. The repertoire holds 100,000 to 150,000 clones, with 47% as singletons. This sequence joins TRBV7-7 and TRBJ2-7; 9 nucleotides agree with TRBD1. The TCR originated in a human donor with alopecia areata. Sequencing was performed on NKG2D-low CD8+ T cells sorted from blood. In DNA form, the CDR3 reads TGTGCTAGCAGCCGGGGACAGGGCTACGAGCAGTACTTC. It codes for CASSRGQGYEQYF.